Sequencing of this T cell receptor beta chain was carried out in a study of blood T cell repertoires in COVID-19. Study-wide background: Samples of COVID-19 (acute and convalescent) were obtained from the United States, Italy and Spain.

In its sample, this clone was seen once. As processed by the authors: The authors estimated nucleated cell counts from reference gene primer amplification. Profiled with immunoSEQ multiplex PCR; TCRdb holds only in-frame clones, not every one. V and J calls and clone size follow that table, whereas D and trimming were derived from the DNA. The sample holds 77,000 or so clones, roughly 85% seen once. The CDR3 has 18 amino acids. Germline V gene data show CDR1 as LGHNA and CDR2 as YSLEER. Trimming cost V 0 bases and J 7 bases, with 25 bases left between them. The source material was peripheral blood. The chain combines TRBV4-3 with TRBJ2-7; maybe TRBD2 (6 bases). The source is an older man with acute or convalescent COVID-19. The CDR3 reads CASSQDSGLGGPSKEQYF. CDR3 sequence (DNA): TGCGCCAGCAGCCAAGATAGTGGCTTAGGAGGGCCCTCGAAGGAGCAGTACTTC.